This is a list of T cell receptor beta chains from one sample in a study of T cell changes during pregnancy in multiple sclerosis. Data came from immunoSEQ multiplex PCR; TCRdb stores just in-frame clones and leaves some out. The sample includes about 40,000 clones, 85% to 95% seen only once; the top ten take approximately 0.79%. The sequences come from CD4+ T cells from peripheral blood mononuclear cells, collected before pregnancy. The receptors here all came from a female donor with multiple sclerosis, enrolled in a pregnancy study. The CDR3 runs from the conserved cysteine through the conserved F or W. Each record gives: V gene, J gene, clone size, D gene, CDR3 DNA, CDR3 protein. The D gene is left open where the match is weak. Part of the rows lack a size; the others show once, few, many or a class for expanded clones.

v_call: TRBV29-1
j_call: TRBJ2-5
clone_size: .
d_call: .
cdr3_nt: TGCAGCGTTGTATCAGGGATGGAGACCCAGTACTTC
cdr3_aa: CSVVSGMETQYF

v_call: TRBV9
j_call: TRBJ1-2
clone_size: .
d_call: TRBD1
cdr3_nt: TGTGCCAGCAGCGCACCCGCGAGTGACTCCCCGGGACAGGGAATTGATGGCTACACCTTC
cdr3_aa: CASSAPASDSPGQGIDGYTF

v_call: TRBV7-9
j_call: TRBJ1-4
clone_size: .
d_call: .
cdr3_nt: TGTGCCAGCAGCCCCGGGGATATAAGGTTTAATGAAAAACTGTTTTTT
cdr3_aa: CASSPGDIRFNEKLFF

v_call: TRBV21-1
j_call: TRBJ1-4
clone_size: .
d_call: .
cdr3_nt: TGTGCCAGCAGCAAACCCAGGAGGAAGGGGGCTCGCGAAAAACTGTTTTTT
cdr3_aa: CASSKPRRKGAREKLFF

v_call: TRBV5-4
j_call: TRBJ1-5
clone_size: .
d_call: TRBD1
cdr3_nt: TGTGCCAGCAGCACCGGGACAGGGCGGGATCAGCCCCAGCATTTT
cdr3_aa: CASSTGTGRDQPQHF

v_call: TRBV18
j_call: TRBJ2-1
clone_size: .
d_call: TRBD1
cdr3_nt: TGTGCCAGCTCAAGTCCGGGACAGGGGCGTGCGAATGAGCAGTTCTTC
cdr3_aa: CASSSPGQGRANEQFF

v_call: TRBV6-5
j_call: TRBJ2-7
clone_size: .
d_call: .
cdr3_nt: TGTGCCAGCAGCCACCCCCGGGACGAGCAGTACTTC
cdr3_aa: CASSHPRDEQYF

v_call: TRBV10-1
j_call: TRBJ2-1
clone_size: .
d_call: TRBD2
cdr3_nt: TGCGCCAGCAATCGACTAGCGGGAGACATAAATGAGCAGTTCTTC
cdr3_aa: CASNRLAGDINEQFF

v_call: TRBV11-3
j_call: TRBJ2-7
clone_size: .
d_call: TRBD2
cdr3_nt: TGTGCCAGCAGTTTTGGACTAGCGGGAGTAGGCGAGCAGTACTTC
cdr3_aa: CASSFGLAGVGEQYF

v_call: TRBV10-3
j_call: TRBJ2-3
clone_size: .
d_call: TRBD2
cdr3_nt: TGTGCCACCAATCCTAGCGGGAGCACAGATACGCAGTATTTT
cdr3_aa: CATNPSGSTDTQYF

v_call: TRBV5-4
j_call: TRBJ2-1
clone_size: .
d_call: .
cdr3_nt: TGTGCCAGCAGCCCCCCCTCCCTAGCCGACAATGAGCAGTTCTTC
cdr3_aa: CASSPPSLADNEQFF

v_call: TRBV21-1
j_call: TRBJ2-1
clone_size: .
d_call: .
cdr3_nt: TGTGCCAGCAGCCGACTAGCGGTCAATGAGCAGTTCTTC
cdr3_aa: CASSRLAVNEQFF

v_call: TRBV4-2
j_call: TRBJ2-2
clone_size: .
d_call: TRBD2
cdr3_nt: TGTGCCAGCAGCCCCGTCGCGGGAGGGACTCCCGGGGAGCTGTTTTTT
cdr3_aa: CASSPVAGGTPGELFF

v_call: TRBV19
j_call: TRBJ2-2
clone_size: .
d_call: TRBD2
cdr3_nt: TGTGCCAGTAGTATGGCGGGGGGTCGAACCGGGGAGCTGTTTTTT
cdr3_aa: CASSMAGGRTGELFF

v_call: TRBV5-1
j_call: TRBJ2-5
clone_size: .
d_call: .
cdr3_nt: TGCGCCAGCAGCCCCGGGTGGGAAGAGACCCAGTACTTC
cdr3_aa: CASSPGWEETQYF

v_call: TRBV6-1
j_call: TRBJ2-1
clone_size: .
d_call: TRBD1
cdr3_nt: TGTGCCAGCAGAGGGGACAGGTCCCCTGCCAATGAGCAGTTCTTC
cdr3_aa: CASRGDRSPANEQFF

v_call: TRBV28
j_call: TRBJ1-2
clone_size: .
d_call: TRBD1
cdr3_nt: TGTGCCACCTTGGGACAGCTCAACTATGGCTACACCTTC
cdr3_aa: CATLGQLNYGYTF

v_call: TRBV30
j_call: TRBJ2-7
clone_size: .
d_call: TRBD2
cdr3_nt: TGTGCCTGGAGTGCCCCGACTAGCGGAACCTACGAGCAGTACTTC
cdr3_aa: CAWSAPTSGTYEQYF

v_call: TRBV29-1
j_call: TRBJ2-7
clone_size: .
d_call: TRBD2
cdr3_nt: TGCAGCGCTTTACCGACTAGCGGGAAAGAGCAGTACTTC
cdr3_aa: CSALPTSGKEQYF

v_call: TRBV30
j_call: TRBJ2-1
clone_size: medium-sized
d_call: .
cdr3_nt: TGTGCCTGGAGTGTACGTACTAACAATGAGCAGTTCTTC
cdr3_aa: CAWSVRTNNEQFF

v_call: TRBV19
j_call: TRBJ2-5
clone_size: .
d_call: .
cdr3_nt: TGTGCCAGTAGTCCACGACAGGTGGCCAAAGAGACCCAGTACTTC
cdr3_aa: CASSPRQVAKETQYF

v_call: TRBV9
j_call: TRBJ2-1
clone_size: .
d_call: .
cdr3_nt: TGTGCCAGCAGCGTAGGAGGGATAGCCTACAATGAGCAGTTCTTC
cdr3_aa: CASSVGGIAYNEQFF

v_call: TRBV28
j_call: TRBJ2-3
clone_size: once
d_call: .
cdr3_nt: TGTGCCATACAGGGCCAACTCACAGATACGCAGTATTTT
cdr3_aa: CAIQGQLTDTQYF

v_call: TRBV5-6
j_call: TRBJ2-3
clone_size: once
d_call: .
cdr3_nt: TGTGCCAGCAGCTTAACAAACAGGGAAAGGACAGATACGCAGTATTTT
cdr3_aa: CASSLTNRERTDTQYF

v_call: TRBV7-2
j_call: TRBJ2-2
clone_size: .
d_call: .
cdr3_nt: TGTGCCAGCAGCTTAGCGTGGAGCACCGGGGAGCTGTTTTTT
cdr3_aa: CASSLAWSTGELFF

v_call: TRBV5-8
j_call: TRBJ2-1
clone_size: .
d_call: TRBD1
cdr3_nt: TGTGCCAGCAGATTGAGGGCCCCCGGGACAGGGCACAATGAGCAGTTCTTC
cdr3_aa: CASRLRAPGTGHNEQFF

v_call: TRBV9
j_call: TRBJ1-1
clone_size: .
d_call: .
cdr3_nt: TGTGCCAGCAGCCCCAGGAACACTGAAGCTTTCTTT
cdr3_aa: CASSPRNTEAFF

v_call: TRBV7-8
j_call: TRBJ1-1
clone_size: .
d_call: TRBD1
cdr3_nt: TGTGCCAGCAGCTCCGGGACAGACGGGGGTGAAGCTTTCTTT
cdr3_aa: CASSSGTDGGEAFF

v_call: TRBV6-5
j_call: TRBJ2-6
clone_size: .
d_call: .
cdr3_nt: TGTGCCAGCAGTTACTCGGAGGTTACTGGGGCCAACGTCCTGACTTTC
cdr3_aa: CASSYSEVTGANVLTF

v_call: TRBV10-1
j_call: TRBJ2-7
clone_size: .
d_call: TRBD1
cdr3_nt: TGCGCCAGCAGTTCCGGGACAGGGGGGTACGAGCAGTACTTC
cdr3_aa: CASSSGTGGYEQYF

v_call: TRBV5-4
j_call: TRBJ2-7
clone_size: .
d_call: TRBD2
cdr3_nt: TGTGCCAGCAGCTTGGACCCCCGGGCTAGCGGGAGTAACGAGCAGTACTTC
cdr3_aa: CASSLDPRASGSNEQYF

v_call: TRBV5-5
j_call: TRBJ2-1
clone_size: .
d_call: TRBD2
cdr3_nt: TGTGCCAGCACAGAAGGGGACTATGGTCTCAATGAGCAGTTCTTC
cdr3_aa: CASTEGDYGLNEQFF